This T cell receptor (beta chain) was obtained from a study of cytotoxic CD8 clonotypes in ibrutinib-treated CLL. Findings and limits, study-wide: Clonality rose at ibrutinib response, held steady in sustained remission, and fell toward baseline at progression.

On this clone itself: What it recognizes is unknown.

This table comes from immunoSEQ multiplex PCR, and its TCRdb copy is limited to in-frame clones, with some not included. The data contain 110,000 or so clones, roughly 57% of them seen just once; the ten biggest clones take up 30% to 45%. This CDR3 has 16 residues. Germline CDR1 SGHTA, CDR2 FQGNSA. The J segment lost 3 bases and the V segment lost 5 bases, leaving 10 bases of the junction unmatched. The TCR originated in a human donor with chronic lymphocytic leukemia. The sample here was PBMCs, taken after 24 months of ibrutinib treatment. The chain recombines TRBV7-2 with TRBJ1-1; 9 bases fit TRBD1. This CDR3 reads CASSILTGGGDTEAFF. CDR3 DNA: TGTGCCAGCAGCATATTGACAGGGGGAGGGGACACTGAAGCTTTCTTT.